This T cell receptor beta chain derives from a study of blood T cell repertoires in COVID-19 (dated by TCRdb to the early 2020s). The study in broad terms: The collaborator samples originated in the United States, Italy and Spain and spanned the acute and convalescent phases of COVID-19. The prospective study material was composed of cDNA or gDNA derived from T cells, B-cell-depleted T cells, or PBMCs. Deeply sampled blood TCRbeta repertoires from subjects exposed to, actively infected with, or recovered from COVID-19 were included in the dataset. The repertoires were made available in a free public database intended to serve as a resource for research on the immune response to SARS-CoV-2. Samples came from the ongoing ImmuneRACE study (first 160 participants) plus 1,254 subjects from 6 global collaborators. A de-identified subject ID, COVID-19 status, age in years and sex were almost always included in the sample metadata. Where available, HLA class I and class II types were obtained from metadata supplied by the sample provider rather than from assay-based typing. The study at large found these results: The amount of clinical and demographic metadata varied by source and participant and was provided uncurated.

Whole blood was collected in K2EDTA tubes by collaborating institutions according to the institutions' own protocols. For TCRbeta analysis, collaborators shipped samples in one of three forms: frozen whole blood, isolated PBMCs, or DNA extracted from either of those sample types. The germline V gene gives CDR1 as SGDLS and CDR2 as YYNGEE. The CDR3 runs 15 residues from the cysteine to the phenylalanine. The kept DNA is CDR3 alone, 45 bases in frame from the first base. V trim: 4 bases; J trim: 1 base; unmatched bases: 4. The immunoSEQ Assay, a bias-controlled multiplex PCR, was used to amplify TCRbeta CDR3 regions from genomic DNA. The original pipeline was this. Within the assay, amplification of reference gene primers was used to estimate how many nucleated cells each sample contained. Sequence reads were collapsed and filtered to measure the absolute abundance of every unique TCRbeta CDR3 rearrangement. For each sample, productive Simpson clonality was calculated as the square root of Simpson's diversity index across productive rearrangements. TCRdb retrieved this table from immuneACCESS and kept in-frame rearrangements only. Not all clones are present; in checked studies, unresolved V genes account for under half, and no reason is known for the remainder. Clone size and V and J calls were adopted from that table, with D and trimming inferred from the DNA. This sample lists a few hundred thousand clones; 86% were detected once. The ten largest clones capture around 1.5% of the sample.

For this clone: No cognate antigen has been identified for it. It has no much larger one-base neighbor in the sample; base qualities were not kept.

The chain uses TRBV9 and TRBJ2-5; 10 central nucleotides agree with TRBD2. Source material: peripheral blood. The TCR originated in a woman in her fifties or sixties with acute or convalescent COVID-19. The DNA sequence is TGTGCCAGCAGCCCCCGACTAGCGGGCCAAGAGACCCAGTACTTC. This translates into CASSPRLAGQETQYF.